This TCR beta chain was captured in a study of CD8 T cells in ankylosing spondylitis. Study-level results: One TCR beta motif, made up of under ten highly homologous variants, appeared characteristic of ankylosing spondylitis blood. Clones linked to the disease showed a CD8+ phenotype. They occurred at relatively low frequencies in peripheral blood. Disease-linked clones reportedly showed significant enrichment in matched ankylosing spondylitis synovial fluid.

On this clonotype itself: The antigen remains undetermined. This clone may be a read error of a much larger clone one base away.

The germline CDR1 and CDR2 sequences are SGHRS and YFSETQ. V gave up 4 bases and J gave up 7 bases, with 8 bases separating them. CDR3 length: 12 residues. TCRdb reprocessed the 5' RACE reads via MiXCR and lists one record per CDR3 protein. The top ten hold approximately 7.8% of the sample, which has about 170,000 distinct CDR3 sequences, around 17% seen once. The origin of this receptor is a male donor with ankylosing spondylitis or in good health (not recorded which). The chain employs TRBV5-1 and TRBJ2-2; D not resolved. Sequenced input: blood, either unsorted or a sorted T cell fraction (not recorded which). The CDR3 sequence is CASSPWVGELFF. The CDR3 DNA is TGCGCCAGCAGCCCATGGGTCGGGGAGCTGTTTTTT.